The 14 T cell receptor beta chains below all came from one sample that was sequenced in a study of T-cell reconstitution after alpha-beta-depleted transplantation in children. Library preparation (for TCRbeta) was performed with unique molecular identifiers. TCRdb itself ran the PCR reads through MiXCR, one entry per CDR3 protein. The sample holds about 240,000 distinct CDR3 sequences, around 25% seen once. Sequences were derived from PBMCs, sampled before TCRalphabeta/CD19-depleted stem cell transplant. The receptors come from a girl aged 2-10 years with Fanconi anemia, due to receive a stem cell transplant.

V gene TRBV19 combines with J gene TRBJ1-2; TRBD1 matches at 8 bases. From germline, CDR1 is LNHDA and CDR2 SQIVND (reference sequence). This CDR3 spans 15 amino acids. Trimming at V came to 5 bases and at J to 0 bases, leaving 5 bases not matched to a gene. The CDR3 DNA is TGTGCCAGTAGTTTGGACAGGGAAGCTAACTATGGCTACACCTTC. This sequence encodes CASSLDREANYGYTF. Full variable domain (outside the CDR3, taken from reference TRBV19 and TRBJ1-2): DGGITQSPKYLFRKEGQNVTLSCEQNLNHDAMYWYRQDPGQGLRLIYYSQIVNDFQKGDIAEGYSVSREKKESFPLTVTSAQKNPTAFYLCASSLDREANYGYTFGSGTRLTVV.

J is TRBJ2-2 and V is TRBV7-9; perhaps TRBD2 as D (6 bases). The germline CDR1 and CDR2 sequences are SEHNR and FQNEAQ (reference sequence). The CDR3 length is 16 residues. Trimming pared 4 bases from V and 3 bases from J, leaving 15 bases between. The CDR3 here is CASSSPASGHTGELFF. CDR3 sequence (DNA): TGTGCCAGCAGCTCCCCGGCGAGCGGGCACACCGGGGAGCTGTTTTTT.

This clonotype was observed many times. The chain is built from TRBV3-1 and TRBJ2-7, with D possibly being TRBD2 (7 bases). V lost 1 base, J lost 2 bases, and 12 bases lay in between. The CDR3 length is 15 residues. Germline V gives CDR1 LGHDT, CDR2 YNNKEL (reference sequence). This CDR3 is CASSQGGGRPYEQYF. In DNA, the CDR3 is TGTGCCAGCAGCCAAGGGGGGGGGCGCCCCTACGAGCAGTACTTC.

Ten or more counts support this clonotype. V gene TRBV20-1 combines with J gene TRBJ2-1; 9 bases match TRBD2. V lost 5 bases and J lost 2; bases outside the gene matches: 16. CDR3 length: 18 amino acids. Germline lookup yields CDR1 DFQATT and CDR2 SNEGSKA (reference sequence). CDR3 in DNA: TGCAGTGCTCTCAATTCCGCGGGAGGGGTAAGAGCCTACAATGAGCAGTTCTTC. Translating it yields CSALNSAGGVRAYNEQFF.

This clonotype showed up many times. The DNA of the CDR3 is TGTGCCAGCAGTTTTTCACAGTCCAACATTCAGTACTTC. Its protein is CASSFSQSNIQYF. The V gene is TRBV12-3 or TRBV12-4, the J gene TRBJ2-4; D is undetermined. V was clipped by 3 bases and J by 7 bases, with 10 bases between them. CDR3 size: 13 residues.

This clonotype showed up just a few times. The CDR3 coding sequence is TGTGCCAGCAGCCCCGCAGGGCTAGCGGGAGCCGTCAATGAGCAGTTCTTC. Its translation is CASSPAGLAGAVNEQFF. The chain couples TRBV7-6 to TRBJ2-1; 10 bases match TRBD2. The CDR3 has 17 amino acids. Trimming at V came to 5 bases and at J to 6 bases, leaving 13 bases not matched to a gene. From germline, CDR1 is SGHVS and CDR2 FNYEAQ.

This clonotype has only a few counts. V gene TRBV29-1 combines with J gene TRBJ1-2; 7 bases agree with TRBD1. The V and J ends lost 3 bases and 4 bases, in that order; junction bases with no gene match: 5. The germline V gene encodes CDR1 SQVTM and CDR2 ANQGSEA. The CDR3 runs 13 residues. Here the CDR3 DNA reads TGCAGCGTTGAGGGACAGAACCTCTATGGCTACACCTTC. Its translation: CSVEGQNLYGYTF.

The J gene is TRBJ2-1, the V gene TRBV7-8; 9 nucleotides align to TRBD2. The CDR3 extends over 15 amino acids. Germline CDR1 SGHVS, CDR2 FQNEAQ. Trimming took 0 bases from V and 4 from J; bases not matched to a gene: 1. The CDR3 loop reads CASSLALAGYNEQFF. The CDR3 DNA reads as TGTGCCAGCAGCTTAGCGCTAGCGGGATACAATGAGCAGTTCTTC.

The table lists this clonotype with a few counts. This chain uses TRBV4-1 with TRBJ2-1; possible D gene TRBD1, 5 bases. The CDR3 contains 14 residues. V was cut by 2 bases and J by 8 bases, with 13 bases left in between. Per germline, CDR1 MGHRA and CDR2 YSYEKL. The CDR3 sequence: CASSQSGLGDEQFF. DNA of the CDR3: TGCGCCAGCAGCCAATCCGGGCTAGGGGATGAGCAGTTCTTC.

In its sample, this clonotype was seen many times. CDR3 protein: CSARDPAGGPQPQHF. The DNA for the CDR3 is TGCAGTGCTAGAGATCCGGCAGGTGGGCCGCAGCCCCAGCATTTT. This chain connects TRBV20-1 to TRBJ1-5; no clear D gene. The V gene lost 0 bases and the J gene lost 7 bases, with 16 bases spanning the gap. This CDR3 is 15 amino acids long. Germline CDR1 and CDR2: DFQATT and SNEGSKA (reference sequence).

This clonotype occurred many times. The CDR3 loop is CASSRDRGLTTQYF. DNA for the CDR3: TGTGCCAGCAGCCGCGACAGGGGCCTTACGACCCAGTACTTC. The rearrangement joins TRBV7-2 to TRBJ2-5, with 8 nucleotides matching TRBD1. Germline loops: CDR1 SGHTA, CDR2 FQGNSA. V was pared by 5 bases and J by 7 bases, with 9 bases of the junction left unmatched. The CDR3 is 14 amino acids.

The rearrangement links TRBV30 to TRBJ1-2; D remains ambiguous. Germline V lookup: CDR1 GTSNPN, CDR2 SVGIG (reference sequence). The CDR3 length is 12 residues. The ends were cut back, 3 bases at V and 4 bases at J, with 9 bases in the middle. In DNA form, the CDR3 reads TGTGCCTGGAGGATGGGAATCTATGGCTACACCTTC. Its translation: CAWRMGIYGYTF. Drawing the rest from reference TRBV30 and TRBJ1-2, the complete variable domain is SQTIHQWPATLVQPVGSPLSLECTVEGTSNPNLYWYRQAAGRGLQLLFYSVGIGQISSEVPQNLSASRPQDRQFILSSKKLLLSDSGFYLCAWRMGIYGYTFGSGTRLTVV.

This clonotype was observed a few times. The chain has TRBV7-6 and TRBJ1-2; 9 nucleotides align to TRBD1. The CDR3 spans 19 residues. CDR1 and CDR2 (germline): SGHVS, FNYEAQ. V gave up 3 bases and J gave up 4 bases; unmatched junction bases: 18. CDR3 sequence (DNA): TGTGCCAGCAGCTTGGACCCCAAACGGGACAGGGTAGGGGCCTATGGCTACACCTTC. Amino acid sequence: CASSLDPKRDRVGAYGYTF. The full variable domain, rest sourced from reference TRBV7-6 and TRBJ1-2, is GAGVSQSPRYKVTKRGQDVALRCDPISGHVSLYWYRQALGQGPEFLTYFNYEAQQDKSGLPNDRFSAERPEGSISTLTIQRTEQRDSAMYRCASSLDPKRDRVGAYGYTFGSGTRLTVV.

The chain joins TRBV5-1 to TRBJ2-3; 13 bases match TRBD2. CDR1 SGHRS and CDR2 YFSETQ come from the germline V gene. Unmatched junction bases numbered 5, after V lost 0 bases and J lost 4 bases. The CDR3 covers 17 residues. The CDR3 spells CASSLVRLAGGPDTQYF. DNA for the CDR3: TGCGCCAGCAGCTTGGTTCGACTAGCGGGGGGCCCAGATACGCAGTATTTT. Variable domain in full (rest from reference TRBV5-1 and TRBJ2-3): KAGVTQTPRYLIKTRGQQVTLSCSPISGHRSVSWYQQTPGQGLQFLFEYFSETQRNKGNFPGRFSGRQFSNSRSEMNVSTLELGDSALYLCASSLVRLAGGPDTQYFGPGTRLTVL.